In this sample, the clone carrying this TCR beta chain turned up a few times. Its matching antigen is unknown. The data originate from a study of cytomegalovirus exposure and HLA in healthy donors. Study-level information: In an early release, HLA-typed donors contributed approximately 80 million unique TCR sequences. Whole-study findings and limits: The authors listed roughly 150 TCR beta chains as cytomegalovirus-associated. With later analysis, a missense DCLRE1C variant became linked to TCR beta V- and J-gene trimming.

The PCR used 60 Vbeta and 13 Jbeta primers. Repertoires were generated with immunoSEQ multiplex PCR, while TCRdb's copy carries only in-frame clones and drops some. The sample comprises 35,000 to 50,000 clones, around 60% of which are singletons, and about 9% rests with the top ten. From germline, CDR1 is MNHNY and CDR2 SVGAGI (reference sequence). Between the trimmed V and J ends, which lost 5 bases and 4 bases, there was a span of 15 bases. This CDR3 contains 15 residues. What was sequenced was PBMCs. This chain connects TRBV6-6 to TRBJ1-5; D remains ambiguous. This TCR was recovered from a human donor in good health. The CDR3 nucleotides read TGTGCCAGCAGTAGAGACGGAGCCCCTAATCAGCCCCAGCATTTT. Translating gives CASSRDGAPNQPQHF.